The 19 T cell receptor beta chains below come from one sample, sequenced in a study of cytomegalovirus exposure and HLA in healthy donors. This PCR relied on a set of 60 Vbeta primers and 13 Jbeta primers. The assay was immunoSEQ multiplex PCR, and TCRdb's table has in-frame clones only and misses some. The sample lists around 150,000 clones, approximately 78% occurring once. The sample comprised PBMCs. Receptors were obtained from a woman aged 45-65 years in good health and CMV-seropositive.

The rearrangement uses TRBV19 and TRBJ1-4; D possibly corresponds to TRBD1 (6 bases). Trimming removed 3 bases at V and 7 bases at J, with 21 bases between. CDR3 length equals 17 residues. CDR1 LNHDA and CDR2 SQIVND come from the germline V gene (reference sequence). CDR3 sequence reads: CASSIRVSAGAAEKLFF. DNA for the CDR3: TGTGCCAGTAGTATCAGGGTGTCAGCAGGGGCGGCTGAAAAACTGTTTTTT. The full variable domain, its missing parts supplied by reference TRBV19 and TRBJ1-4, is DGGITQSPKYLFRKEGQNVTLSCEQNLNHDAMYWYRQDPGQGLRLIYYSQIVNDFQKGDIAEGYSVSREKKESFPLTVTSAQKNPTAFYLCASSIRVSAGAAEKLFFGSGTQLSVL.

This clone was counted once. The V gene is TRBV6-5, the J gene TRBJ2-5; TRBD2 aligns across 8 bases. Trimming cost V 0 bases and J 7 bases; bases outside gene matches: 10. The CDR3 spans 16 residues. CDR1 and CDR2 (germline): MNHEY, SVGAGI. The CDR3 sequence: CASSYSFSGSGGTQYF. CDR3 nucleotide sequence: TGTGCCAGCAGTTACTCCTTTAGCGGAAGCGGGGGGACCCAGTACTTC.

CDR3 loop: CASSQDGDRSTEAFF. Here the CDR3 DNA reads TGCGCCAGCAGCCAAGATGGAGACAGGAGCACTGAAGCTTTCTTT. V gene TRBV4-1 combines with J gene TRBJ1-1; TRBD1 might be the D (6 bases). V shed 0 bases and J shed 4 bases, with 12 bases lying between them. Germline V gene data show CDR1 as MGHRA and CDR2 as YSYEKL. This CDR3 has 15 amino acids.

This clone was detected a few times. This rearrangement joins TRBV19 to TRBJ1-2; D is perhaps TRBD1 (5 bases). The germline CDR1 and CDR2 sequences are LNHDA and SQIVND (reference sequence). V was trimmed by 3 bases and J by 2 bases, leaving 13 bases between them. This CDR3 region has 15 residues. The DNA of the CDR3 is TGTGCCAGTAGTATCCAAACAGGCCTGAACTATGGCTACACCTTC. It encodes CASSIQTGLNYGYTF.

This clone showed up just a few times. The DNA for the CDR3 is TGTGCCAGCAGCTTGTGGTTGGGAGGGAATTTTCCCGAAAAACTGTTTTTT. Translation gives CASSLWLGGNFPEKLFF. The chain uses TRBV7-9 and TRBJ1-4; the D is unclear. The V gene lost 3 bases and the J gene lost 8 bases, with 22 bases spanning the gap. The CDR3 runs 17 residues. The V gene's germline CDR1 is SEHNR and CDR2 FQNEAQ (reference sequence).

This clone was observed a handful of times. This chain joins TRBV19 and TRBJ1-4, with D possibly matching TRBD1 (6 bases). This CDR3 comprises 15 residues. The ends were cut back, 7 bases at V and 3 bases at J, with 15 bases in the middle. Looked up from germline, CDR1 is LNHDA and CDR2 is SQIVND (reference sequence). The CDR3 spells CASKGQGSPNEKLFF. CDR3 DNA sequence: TGTGCCAGTAAGGGGCAGGGGAGTCCTAATGAAAAACTGTTTTTT.

J is TRBJ2-7 and V is TRBV7-9, with 9 bases identical to TRBD1. Germline V gives CDR1 SEHNR, CDR2 FQNEAQ (reference sequence). The CDR3 length is 14 residues. The junction had 9 bases not matched to a gene; V was cut back by 5 bases and J by 7 bases. As DNA, the CDR3 is TGTGCCAGCAGCCCGGGACAGGGAGCTGGGGAGCAGTACTTC. This translates into CASSPGQGAGEQYF. Together with reference TRBV7-9 and TRBJ2-7, the CDR3 gives the full variable domain: DTGVSQNPRHKITKRGQNVTFRCDPISEHNRLYWYRQTLGQGPEFLTYFQNEAQLEKSRLLSDRFSAERPKGSFSTLEIQRTEQGDSAMYLCASSPGQGAGEQYFGPGTRLTVT.

This sequence joins TRBV30 and TRBJ1-4; D might be TRBD1 (5 bases). The CDR3 contains 16 residues. Per the germline V gene, CDR1 is GTSNPN and CDR2 is SVGIG (reference sequence). V was pared by 0 bases and J by 0 bases, with 11 bases between. CDR3 in DNA: TGTGCCTGGAGTGTAGGGGCAGCCTCAACTAATGAAAAACTGTTTTTT. Translation: CAWSVGAASTNEKLFF.

The chain uses TRBV4-3 and TRBJ2-7, with D maybe TRBD1 (5 bases). This CDR3 is 14 amino acids long. V dropped 4 bases and J dropped 1 base, with 11 bases sitting between them. Germline assignment: CDR1 LGHNA and CDR2 YSLEER. The CDR3 spells CASSLYRPSYEQYF. For the CDR3, the DNA is TGCGCCAGCAGCCTATACAGGCCATCCTACGAGCAGTACTTC.

The chain couples TRBV7-3 to TRBJ1-6; D call uncertain. CDR3 size: 14 residues. Trimming stripped 6 bases from V and 7 bases from J, with 13 bases between. Per germline, CDR1 SGHTA and CDR2 FQGTGA. The CDR3 region has the DNA TGTGCCAGCAGTCGTGACTTAAACAATTCACCCCTCCACTTT. This codes for CASSRDLNNSPLHF. The whole variable domain, filled in from reference TRBV7-3 and TRBJ1-6, reads GAGVSQTPSNKVTEKGKYVELRCDPISGHTALYWYRQSLGQGPEFLIYFQGTGAADDSGLPNDRFFAVRPEGSVSTLKIQRTERGDSAVYLCASSRDLNNSPLHFGNGTRLTVT.

This clone was counted a few times. The rearrangement joins TRBV5-4 to TRBJ2-2; TRBD2 is a possible D gene (6 bases). V was clipped by 2 bases and J by 1 base, with 15 bases between them. This CDR3 has 17 amino acids. In germline, CDR1 is SGHNT, CDR2 YYREEE (reference sequence). The CDR3 protein is CASSFASAGLNTGELFF. The CDR3 nucleotides read TGTGCCAGCAGCTTCGCTAGCGCGGGGTTGAACACCGGGGAGCTGTTTTTT.

This clone was detected only a few times. This chain links TRBV11-2 with TRBJ1-3; D uncertain. The germline V and J ends were trimmed by 5 bases and 8 bases, with 16 bases remaining between them. Per the germline V gene, CDR1 is SGHAT and CDR2 is FQNNGV. The CDR3 length is 14 residues. The CDR3 DNA follows: TGTGCCAGCAGCCCTTTCACAACCGGAGACACCATATATTTT. Protein: CASSPFTTGDTIYF.

The chain uses TRBV4-3 and TRBJ1-5; 8 bases line up with TRBD1. V shed 1 base, J shed 4 bases, and the junction held 3 bases outside the gene matches. The CDR3 has 15 amino acids. The V gene's germline CDR1 is LGHNA and CDR2 YSLEER. The CDR3 protein is CASSQGQGRNQPQHF. CDR3 nucleotides: TGCGCCAGCAGCCAAGGACAGGGGAGGAATCAGCCCCAGCATTTT.

This chain links TRBV6-6 with TRBJ2-3, with 9 positions matching TRBD1. The CDR3 is 14 amino acids. Germline V gene data show CDR1 as MNHNY and CDR2 as SVGAGI (reference sequence). The CDR3 bases are TGTGCGGCACAGGGGGCCTCCGTCACAGATACGCAGTATTTT. This translates into CAAQGASVTDTQYF.

This clone was detected a few times. The genes are TRBV4-2 and TRBJ2-3; 9 bases fit TRBD2. Looked up from germline, CDR1 is LGHNA and CDR2 is YNFKEQ. Losses at the gene ends were 3 bases for V and 2 bases for J; bases not matched to a gene: 9. The CDR3 is 17 amino acids. In DNA form, the CDR3 reads TGTGCCAGCAGCCAGCGCACGACTAGCGGAAACACAGATACGCAGTATTTT. This sequence encodes CASSQRTTSGNTDTQYF.

The rearrangement joins TRBV9 to TRBJ2-1; 14 bases line up with TRBD2. The CDR3 spans 18 residues. The germline CDR1 and CDR2 sequences are SGDLS and YYNGEE. Trimming took 2 bases from V and 7 from J; bases not matched to a gene: 11. CDR3 DNA: TGTGCCAGCAGCGTCTCCTCCTGGGGACTAGCGGGGGAAAATGAGCAGTTCTTC. Translating gives CASSVSSWGLAGENEQFF.

V and J are TRBV28 and TRBJ1-2; D not certain. Trimming pared 3 bases from V and 5 bases from J, leaving 19 bases between. Germline-derived CDR1 and CDR2 are MDHEN and SYDVKM. The CDR3 spans 16 residues. CDR3 DNA sequence: TGTGCCAGCAGTTTTCCTACCGGGGAGATGCGTTATGGCTACACCTTC. Its translation: CASSFPTGEMRYGYTF.

This clone occurred a few times. The CDR3 DNA sequence: TGTGCCAGCAGCCGGACTAGCGGGGACCAAGAGACCCAGTACTTC. This translates into CASSRTSGDQETQYF. The rearrangement links TRBV7-8 to TRBJ2-5; 12 bases match TRBD2. Germline CDR1 SGHVS, CDR2 FQNEAQ. The CDR3 sequence is 15 residues long. V lost 5 bases and J lost 0; bases outside the gene matches: 1.

This chain links TRBV7-6 with TRBJ2-1; TRBD2 might be the D (6 bases). The germline V and J ends were trimmed by 3 bases and 8 bases, with 11 bases remaining between them. CDR3 length equals 13 residues. Germline assignment: CDR1 SGHVS and CDR2 FNYEAQ. For the CDR3, the DNA is TGTGCCAGCAGCTTTATGTGGGGGGATGAGCAGTTCTTC. It is translated as CASSFMWGDEQFF.